Presented here are 25 T cell receptor beta chains from one specimen sequenced in a study of shared clonotypes between healthy human individuals. Sequenced by immunoSEQ multiplex PCR; TCRdb stores in-frame clones only, minus some. The data hold roughly 2 million clones, with approximately 95% observed a single time. The material sequenced was naive CD4+ T cells sorted from blood. Subset indicated: CD45RA+ positively selected. The receptors originated from a man younger than 30 in good health.

The V and J genes are TRBV11-2 and TRBJ2-7; D call uncertain. The CDR3 contains 15 residues. CDR1 and CDR2 (germline): SGHAT, FQNNGV. Trimming shortened V by 1 base and J by 2 bases, and 12 bases separated the two germline ends. This chain's CDR3 is CASSLGAEDPYEQYF. CDR3 DNA: TGTGCCAGCAGCTTAGGGGCCGAGGACCCCTACGAGCAGTACTTC.

The V call is TRBV5-1, the J call TRBJ2-2; D remains ambiguous. The CDR3 runs to 16 residues. Germline V gene data show CDR1 as SGHRS and CDR2 as YFSETQ. Trimming pared 2 bases from V and 1 base from J, leaving 12 bases between. The CDR3 protein is CASSFNSRRNTGELFF. The CDR3 nucleotides are TGCGCCAGCAGCTTTAACTCCAGAAGGAACACCGGGGAGCTGTTTTTT.

With respect to this clone: The sample holds other DNA sequences that translate to the same CDR3. The gene calls are TRBV7-9 and TRBJ2-7, with D perhaps matching TRBD1 (5 bases). The CDR3 consists of 15 residues. V lost 0 bases, J lost 0 bases, and 9 bases lay in between. CDR1 and CDR2 from the germline V gene are SEHNR and FQNEAQ (reference sequence). CDR3: CASSLAGRDSYEQYF. Here the CDR3 DNA reads TGTGCCAGCAGCTTAGCGGGCAGGGACTCCTACGAGCAGTACTTC.

The chain couples TRBV6-1 to TRBJ2-5, with 10 bases matching TRBD2. The germline CDR1 and CDR2 sequences are MNHNS and SASEGT. The trim removed 1 base at V and 4 bases at J, leaving 6 bases unmatched. The CDR3 has 16 residues. The CDR3: CASSEDPSGRGETQYF. The DNA for the CDR3 is TGTGCCAGCAGTGAAGACCCTAGCGGGAGAGGAGAGACCCAGTACTTC.

A word on this clone: Other DNA sequences from this sample encode an identical CDR3 as well. The chain uses TRBV20-1 and TRBJ1-2; the D is unclear. V was clipped by 6 bases and J by 1 base, with 6 bases between them. CDR3 size: 11 residues. The germline V gene encodes CDR1 DFQATT and CDR2 SNEGSKA (reference sequence). The CDR3 reads CSAGLNYGYTF. CDR3 nucleotides: TGCAGTGCGGGTCTTAACTATGGCTACACCTTC.

This clone was counted a single time. The chain recombines TRBV11-2 with TRBJ2-7, with 8 bases lining up with TRBD2. The CDR3 loop spans 15 amino acids. Losses at the gene ends were 5 bases for V and 2 bases for J; bases not matched to a gene: 8. Looked up from germline, CDR1 is SGHAT and CDR2 is FQNNGV. DNA for the CDR3: TGTGCCAGCAGCCCGGTTGTAGCGGGAACCTACGAGCAGTACTTC. It is translated as CASSPVVAGTYEQYF.

V gene TRBV2 combines with J gene TRBJ2-4, with D uncertain. Trimming left V 1 base short and J 0 bases short, with 10 bases between. Germline V gene sequence: CDR1 SNHLY, CDR2 FYNNEI. The CDR3 sequence is 16 residues long. In DNA form, the CDR3 reads TGTGCCAGCAGTGAAGAATCCGGCCTAGCCAAAAACATTCAGTACTTC. Protein product: CASSEESGLAKNIQYF.

This clone was seen a single time. The V call is TRBV5-1, the J call TRBJ2-1, with TRBD2 matching 9 bases. Per germline, CDR1 SGHRS and CDR2 YFSETQ. This CDR3 has 15 amino acids. The V segment lost 5 bases and the J segment 3 bases; nucleotides outside the gene matches: 6. Here the CDR3 DNA reads TGCGCCAGCAGACCTAGCGGGGTTTTCTACAATGAGCAGTTCTTC. It translates to CASRPSGVFYNEQFF.

V gene TRBV9 combines with J gene TRBJ2-5; no firm D call. The CDR3 is made up of 14 amino acids. Germline CDR1 and CDR2: SGDLS and YYNGEE. The V end lost 0 bases, the J end lost 4 bases, and 10 bases lay between the germline ends. Here the CDR3 DNA reads TGTGCCAGCAGCGTAGCCCCGGGTTCAGAGACCCAGTACTTC. Protein product: CASSVAPGSETQYF.

Regarding this clone: This sample includes further DNA sequences coding for the same CDR3. The rearrangement uses TRBV28 and TRBJ2-7, with unresolved D. Germline V gene data show CDR1 as MDHEN and CDR2 as SYDVKM. This CDR3 is built from 12 residues. The germline V and J ends were trimmed by 3 bases and 6 bases, with 9 bases remaining between them. The CDR3 sequence: CASSLVRSEQYF. CDR3 in DNA: TGTGCCAGCAGTTTGGTCAGGAGCGAGCAGTACTTC.

The gene calls are TRBV19 and TRBJ2-4; 10 nucleotides align to TRBD2. V lost 8 bases, J lost 2 bases, and 15 bases stayed unmatched. CDR3 length equals 18 residues. Germline V gene lookup returns CDR1 LNHDA and CDR2 SQIVND (reference sequence). CDR3 coding DNA: TGTGCCAGTGGTCCGGCTAGCGGGAGCCCCTGGTCCAAAAACATTCAGTACTTC. It is translated as CASGPASGSPWSKNIQYF.

Here the CDR3 reads CASSPVLGPQHF. In DNA form, the CDR3 reads TGTGCCAGCAGCCCTGTCCTAGGGCCCCAGCATTTT. The gene calls are TRBV7-8 and TRBJ1-5, with no clear D. The CDR3 totals 12 residues. Germline CDR1 SGHVS, CDR2 FQNEAQ. V was cut by 5 bases and J by 9 bases, with 11 bases left in between.

The gene calls are TRBV7-2 and TRBJ2-7; 7 bases are a match to TRBD1. The CDR3 covers 15 residues. V gave up 5 bases and J gave up 1 base; unmatched junction bases: 8. CDR1 and CDR2 from the germline V gene are SGHTA and FQGNSA. The CDR3 coding sequence is TGTGCCAGCAGCCCGGTTTTGGGACAGTCCTACGAGCAGTACTTC. Translating gives CASSPVLGQSYEQYF.

On this clone: The sample holds other DNA sequences that translate to the same CDR3. The chain has TRBV18 and TRBJ2-7, with D unclear. V lost 3 bases and J 0 bases, leaving 6 bases between the germline ends. Germline loops: CDR1 KGHSH, CDR2 LQKENI. The CDR3 runs 13 residues. As DNA, the CDR3 is TGTGCCAGCTCACCGGGGATCTCCTACGAGCAGTACTTC. Encoded protein: CASSPGISYEQYF.

This chain connects TRBV2 to TRBJ2-1; the D is unclear. Germline CDR1 and CDR2: SNHLY and FYNNEI. With 7 bases removed from V and 8 bases from J, the gap between germline ends came to 12 bases. The CDR3 has 12 residues. In DNA, the CDR3 is TGTGCCAGCAAGACTGTGGAACATGAGCAGTTCTTC. This translates into CASKTVEHEQFF.

This clone showed up just once. The J gene is TRBJ2-5, the V gene TRBV9; 10 nucleotides align to TRBD2. Unmatched junction bases numbered 13, after V lost 6 bases and J lost 5 bases. CDR1 and CDR2 from the germline V gene are SGDLS and YYNGEE. The length of the CDR3 is 16 residues. As DNA, the CDR3 is TGTGCCAGCACCAAGGGGGCTAGCGGGAGCCGGGAGACCCAGTACTTC. Translation gives CASTKGASGSRETQYF. Drawing the rest from reference TRBV9 and TRBJ2-5, the complete variable domain is DSGVTQTPKHLITATGQRVTLRCSPRSGDLSVYWYQQSLDQGLQFLIQYYNGEERAKGNILERFSAQQFPDLHSELNLSSLELGDSALYFCASTKGASGSRETQYFGPGTRLLVL.

The chain has TRBV4-1 and TRBJ2-1, with D perhaps TRBD1 or TRBD2 (5 bases each). Germline V gene sequence: CDR1 MGHRA, CDR2 YSYEKL. The CDR3 is 17 residues long. V gave up 1 base and J gave up 3 bases, with 16 bases separating them. The chain's CDR3 is CASSQVEVGTYYNEQFF. The CDR3 DNA is TGCGCCAGCAGCCAAGTGGAAGTCGGGACCTACTACAATGAGCAGTTCTTC.

The rearrangement links TRBV15 to TRBJ2-7; 9 bases agree with TRBD1. CDR1 is LNHNV and CDR2 is YYDKDF in the germline V gene (reference sequence). CDR3 length: 14 residues. Germline trimming cut 5 bases from V and 6 bases from J; bases unmatched to any gene: 8. CDR3 in DNA: TGTGCCACCAGCTATGGAGGGACAGGGCTCGAGCAGTACTTC. Amino acid sequence: CATSYGGTGLEQYF. The full variable domain, with the rest looked up from reference TRBV15 and TRBJ2-7, is DAMVIQNPRYQVTQFGKPVTLSCSQTLNHNVMYWYQQKSSQAPKLLFHYYDKDFNNEADTPDNFQSRRPNTSFCFLDIRSPGLGDTAMYLCATSYGGTGLEQYFGPGTRLTVT.

This sequence joins TRBV2 and TRBJ2-5; TRBD2 agrees at 9 bases. In germline, CDR1 is SNHLY, CDR2 FYNNEI. The trim removed 5 bases at V and 7 bases at J, leaving 8 bases unmatched. The CDR3 sequence is 14 residues long. CDR3 protein: CASSNLSGGGTQYF. Written as DNA, the CDR3 is TGTGCCAGCAGTAACCTTAGCGGGGGCGGGACCCAGTACTTC.

The chain has TRBV6-5 and TRBJ2-7, with 11 bases identical to TRBD2. Trimming cost V 5 bases and J 4 bases; bases outside gene matches: 7. Germline lookup yields CDR1 MNHEY and CDR2 SVGAGI. The CDR3 consists of 15 residues. DNA for the CDR3: TGTGCCAGCAGTCTAGGGACTAGCGGACTTTACGAGCAGTACTTC. It is translated as CASSLGTSGLYEQYF.

This chain uses TRBV9 with TRBJ1-6, with unresolved D. Trimming pared 0 bases from V and 9 bases from J, leaving 13 bases between. This CDR3 has 15 amino acids. Germline V CDR1 and CDR2: SGDLS, YYNGEE. The CDR3 DNA sequence: TGTGCCAGCAGCGTAGGGATCCAGATGCGTTCACCCCTCCACTTT. This codes for CASSVGIQMRSPLHF.

The chain couples TRBV30 to TRBJ1-1; D not certain. The CDR3 covers 14 residues. Trimming took off 0 bases at V and 2 bases at J, with 10 bases between the two ends. Germline V gives CDR1 GTSNPN, CDR2 SVGIG (reference sequence). The CDR3 sequence: CAWSVPGINTEAFF. CDR3 nucleotide sequence: TGTGCCTGGAGTGTACCTGGGATAAACACTGAAGCTTTCTTT.

This clone has a single count. The V call is TRBV27, the J call TRBJ2-7; TRBD1 matches 7 bases. Unmatched junction bases numbered 9, after V lost 5 bases and J lost 2 bases. The CDR3 has 15 residues. Germline values: CDR1 MNHEY, CDR2 SMNVEV (reference sequence). The CDR3 DNA follows: TGTGCCAGCAGTACCTCGACAGGGCCAACCTACGAGCAGTACTTC. It codes for CASSTSTGPTYEQYF.

The chain uses TRBV5-4 and TRBJ2-3; 15 bases line up with TRBD2. This CDR3 has 17 residues. Germline V lookup: CDR1 SGHNT, CDR2 YYREEE (reference sequence). V gave up 4 bases and J gave up 6 bases; unmatched junction bases: 9. The CDR3 nucleotides are TGTGCCAGCAGCATCCCGGGACTAGCGGGGGGCGAGGATACGCAGTATTTT. It yields the protein CASSIPGLAGGEDTQYF.

CDR3 sequence: CASSFAESNTEAFF. The CDR3 bases are TGTGCCAGCAGCTTCGCGGAAAGCAACACTGAAGCTTTCTTT. The chain combines TRBV11-2 with TRBJ1-1; D call uncertain. The V gene lost 3 bases and the J gene lost 2 bases, with 10 bases spanning the gap. The CDR3 has 14 residues. Germline V gene sequence: CDR1 SGHAT, CDR2 FQNNGV.